These 28 T cell receptor beta chains were all obtained from the same sample, sequenced in a study of response to subunit inactivated influenza vaccine. Using its own MiXCR run on the RT-PCR reads, TCRdb lists one record per CDR3 protein. The sample records 300,000 to 350,000 distinct CDR3 sequences, around 20% being singletons. The starting material was PBMCs from blood, obtained 21 months after vaccination. The source is a man aged 45 to 70 who received an inactivated influenza vaccine.

The V and J genes are TRBV18 and TRBJ2-2; 7 bases line up with TRBD1. Germline V gives CDR1 KGHSH, CDR2 LQKENI. The CDR3 is 15 amino acids. The V gene end was trimmed by 5 bases and the J gene end by 0 bases; junction bases not matched to a gene: 3. Here the CDR3 reads CASSSGTANTGELFF. Here the CDR3 DNA reads TGTGCCAGCTCATCCGGGACAGCGAACACCGGGGAGCTGTTTTTT.

This clonotype was seen only a few times. V usage is TRBV3-1 and J usage is TRBJ1-4; D remains ambiguous. Germline CDR1 LGHDT, CDR2 YNNKEL (reference sequence). This CDR3 has 17 residues. V was pared by 0 bases and J by 0 bases, with 11 bases between. CDR3 in amino acids: CASSQERLLPTNEKLFF. CDR3 DNA: TGTGCCAGCAGCCAAGAGAGGTTGTTACCAACTAATGAAAAACTGTTTTTT.

The V call is TRBV20-1, the J call TRBJ1-1; 11 bases are shared with TRBD1. Losses at the gene ends were 5 bases for V and 10 bases for J; bases not matched to a gene: 12. CDR1 and CDR2 (germline): DFQATT, SNEGSKA (reference sequence). This CDR3 has 14 residues. DNA for the CDR3: TGCAGTGCTGCCCGGGACAGGGGGGACAGGGGAGCTTTCTTT. This encodes CSAARDRGDRGAFF.

This clonotype was observed at least ten times. V usage is TRBV29-1 and J usage is TRBJ2-1, with 14 nucleotides matching TRBD2. The V segment lost 1 base and the J segment 13 bases; nucleotides outside the gene matches: 6. CDR3 length: 14 residues. CDR1 is SQVTM, CDR2 ANQGSEA, per germline. The CDR3 region has the DNA TGCAGCGTTGAAGTAGGACTAGCGGGAGGAGTTCAGTTCTTC. Translated: CSVEVGLAGGVQFF.

This clonotype has just a few counts. The chain couples TRBV4-2 to TRBJ1-2, with 9 bases identical to TRBD1. J lost 6 bases, V lost 4 bases, and 9 bases had no gene match. The germline V gene encodes CDR1 LGHNA and CDR2 YNFKEQ. The CDR3 extends over 15 amino acids. CDR3 bases: TGTGCCAGCAGCCCAAGTGGGGGACAGGGAAATGGCTACACCTTC. Translation gives CASSPSGGQGNGYTF.

This clonotype was found many times. The chain carries TRBV30 and TRBJ1-5, with D possibly matching TRBD1 (5 bases). V was cut by 4 bases and J by 0 bases, with 10 bases left in between. Germline V CDR1 and CDR2: GTSNPN, SVGIG (reference sequence). The CDR3 length is 14 residues. The CDR3 region is CAWTGTGSNQPQHF. The CDR3 coding sequence is TGTGCCTGGACTGGGACCGGTAGCAATCAGCCCCAGCATTTT.

This clonotype appeared a single time. The V gene is TRBV2, the J gene TRBJ2-2; tentatively, D is TRBD1 (5 bases). Per the germline V gene, CDR1 is SNHLY and CDR2 is FYNNEI. There are 14 residues in the CDR3. Trimming took 4 bases from V and 5 from J, leaving 11 bases between them. The chain's CDR3 is CASSGIRVTGELFF. The CDR3 nucleotides read TGTGCCAGCAGTGGTATCAGGGTTACCGGGGAGCTGTTTTTT.

This clonotype was detected many times. This chain joins TRBV12-3 or TRBV12-4 and TRBJ1-4; no reliable D call. V lost 2 bases and J 3 bases, leaving 4 bases between the germline ends. This CDR3 is built from 13 residues. CDR3 amino acids: CASSLYPNEKLFF. CDR3 nucleotides: TGTGCCAGCAGTTTATACCCTAATGAAAAACTGTTTTTT.

This clonotype appeared a few times. The chain carries TRBV6-5 and TRBJ1-1, with 12 nucleotides matching TRBD1. Looked up from germline, CDR1 is MNHEY and CDR2 is SVGAGI. The CDR3 is 18 residues long. V dropped 1 base and J dropped 2; count of bases not matched to a gene: 8. The CDR3 bases are TGTGCCAGCAGTTACTTTCGAGGGACAGGGGGCTCAAACACTGAAGCTTTCTTT. Translated: CASSYFRGTGGSNTEAFF.

This sequence joins TRBV7-2 and TRBJ1-2; the D gene is possibly TRBD1 (6 bases). Per germline, CDR1 SGHTA and CDR2 FQGNSA. The V and J ends lost 2 bases and 1 base respectively, with 17 bases between them. This CDR3 is built from 17 residues. The CDR3 is CASSLFLGADLNYGYTF. The CDR3 nucleotides are TGTGCCAGCAGCTTATTTCTGGGGGCCGATCTTAACTATGGCTACACCTTC.

This clonotype was counted between two and nine times. The rearrangement uses TRBV2 and TRBJ2-1; weak D call: TRBD2 (6 bases). The CDR3 is 16 residues long. Between the trimmed V and J ends, which lost 1 base and 10 bases, there was a span of 20 bases. Germline-derived CDR1 and CDR2 are SNHLY and FYNNEI. DNA of the CDR3: TGTGCCAGCAGTGAAGTGATTGCGGGACGAGCCGGGGAGCAGTTCTTC. This translates into CASSEVIAGRAGEQFF.

This clonotype was seen repeatedly, ten times or more. The chain recombines TRBV7-9 with TRBJ1-1; 10 bases line up with TRBD1. The length of the CDR3 is 16 residues. V lost 5 bases to trimming and J lost 0 bases; unmatched junction nucleotides: 6. Germline V gene data show CDR1 as SEHNR and CDR2 as FQNEAQ (reference sequence). The CDR3 bases are TGTGCCAGCAGCACACGGACAGGGGGATTGAACACTGAAGCTTTCTTT. This translates into CASSTRTGGLNTEAFF.

This clonotype was observed a few times. The V gene is TRBV7-6, the J gene TRBJ2-2; D unresolved. Germline V gives CDR1 SGHVS, CDR2 FNYEAQ. The CDR3 consists of 14 residues. The V gene lost 2 bases and the J gene lost 1 base, with 5 bases spanning the gap. The CDR3 bases are TGTGCCAGCAGCTTACCGGAGAACACCGGGGAGCTGTTTTTT. Amino acids: CASSLPENTGELFF.

This clonotype showed up just a few times. DNA for the CDR3: TGTGCCAGCAGAAACACCGGGACTAGTGCAGATACGCAGTATTTT. It yields the protein CASRNTGTSADTQYF. V gene TRBV6-1 combines with J gene TRBJ2-3, with 8 positions matching TRBD2. The CDR3 length is 15 residues. Germline trimming cut 6 bases from V and 4 bases from J; bases unmatched to any gene: 9. Germline CDR1 reads MNHNS; CDR2 reads SASEGT.

The table lists this clonotype with a few counts. DNA of the CDR3: TGTGCCAGCAGTTTAGCGGGAGGGGGCTACGAGCAGTACTTC. Amino acid sequence: CASSLAGGGYEQYF. The chain combines TRBV12-3 or TRBV12-4 with TRBJ2-7; D perhaps matches TRBD2 (7 bases). The CDR3 has 14 amino acids. V was cut by 0 bases and J by 3 bases, with 9 bases left in between.

CDR3 nucleotide sequence: TGTGCCAGCCGCCGGTCCTACGAGCAGTACTTC. It codes for CASRRSYEQYF. The chain links TRBV28 to TRBJ2-7; D is ambiguous. Germline values: CDR1 MDHEN, CDR2 SYDVKM. V was shortened by 8 bases and J by 1 base, with 6 bases between the two germline ends. This CDR3 has 11 residues.

There are a few counts of this clonotype. The germline gene is not matched at one end of the junction; a read error may be the cause. J is TRBJ1-1 and V is TRBV6-5; D perhaps matches TRBD1 (6 bases). This CDR3 contains 14 residues. Germline CDR1 and CDR2: MNHEY and SVGAGI. CDR3 sequence: CASSDSGGERQAFF. Here the CDR3 DNA reads TGTGCCAGCAGTGACTCGGGGGGCGAACGCCAAGCTTTCTTT.

The rearrangement joins TRBV29-1 to TRBJ1-1; D may be TRBD1 (5 bases). Deletions cut 0 bases from V and 4 bases from J, with 9 bases between. CDR1 is SQVTM and CDR2 is ANQGSEA in the germline V gene. The CDR3 has 13 amino acids. The CDR3 protein is CSVEEERGTEAFF. In DNA form, the CDR3 reads TGCAGCGTTGAAGAGGAGAGGGGCACTGAAGCTTTCTTT.

This clonotype has ten or more counts. The chain has TRBV5-5 and TRBJ1-4; TRBD1 might be the D (6 bases). Looked up from germline, CDR1 is SGHKS and CDR2 is YYEKEE (reference sequence). CDR3 length equals 16 residues. Trimming shortened V by 1 base and J by 7 bases, and 17 bases separated the two germline ends. The CDR3 nucleotides are TGTGCCAGCAGCTTGCCCGGGGGCACCGTCGGTGAAAAACTGTTTTTT. It codes for CASSLPGGTVGEKLFF.

The chain combines TRBV3-1 with TRBJ1-5, with D unresolved. This CDR3 region has 16 residues. Trimming removed 1 base from V and 0 bases from J, with 10 bases in between. Germline assignment: CDR1 LGHDT and CDR2 YNNKEL (reference sequence). CDR3 nucleotides: TGTGCCAGCAGCCAAGGGGGATCGCATAGCAATCAGCCCCAGCATTTT. This encodes CASSQGGSHSNQPQHF.

The gene calls are TRBV10-2 and TRBJ2-7; D may be TRBD1 (6 bases). Looked up from germline, CDR1 is WSHSY and CDR2 is SAAADI. The V gene lost 6 bases and the J gene lost 3 bases, with 18 bases spanning the gap. The CDR3 is 15 residues long. CDR3 sequence: CASRNREAKNYEQYF. The CDR3 region has the DNA TGCGCCAGCAGGAACAGGGAAGCGAAAAACTACGAGCAGTACTTC.

This chain connects TRBV6-2 or TRBV6-3 to TRBJ2-1; 10 nucleotides match TRBD2. V shed 4 bases, J shed 4 bases, and the junction held 4 bases outside the gene matches. Per the germline V gene, CDR1 is MNHEY and CDR2 is SVGEGT. The CDR3 sequence is 15 residues long. CDR3 region: CASSSLAGQYNEQFF. In nucleotides, the CDR3 is TGTGCCAGCAGTTCACTAGCGGGGCAATACAATGAGCAGTTCTTC.

This clonotype was recorded a few times. This chain uses TRBV29-1 with TRBJ1-4; D is perhaps TRBD1 (5 bases). In germline, CDR1 is SQVTM, CDR2 ANQGSEA. V shed 7 bases and J shed 7 bases, with 25 bases lying between them. The CDR3 sequence is 16 residues long. For the CDR3, the DNA is TGCAGCGCCGTTCCGGGAGAGGGGACTTTAGGTGAAAAACTGTTTTTT. It translates to CSAVPGEGTLGEKLFF.

In its sample, this clonotype was seen a few times. The chain is built from TRBV7-9 and TRBJ2-1, with D unresolved. The CDR3 loop spans 15 amino acids. Per the germline V gene, CDR1 is SEHNR and CDR2 is FQNEAQ (reference sequence). V dropped 5 bases and J dropped 7 bases, with 18 bases sitting between them. The CDR3 DNA reads as TGTGCCAGCAGCCCTCCCGCGGATTTTAGGAATGAGCAGTTCTTC. Translated, it gives CASSPPADFRNEQFF.

The sample holds many counts of this clonotype. V and J are TRBV27 and TRBJ1-2, with D unclear. Germline CDR1 MNHEY, CDR2 SMNVEV (reference sequence). This CDR3 comprises 13 residues. V shed 0 bases and J shed 8 bases, with 10 bases lying between them. The CDR3 DNA is TGTGCCAGCAGTTTATCAGGATACTCCGGCTACACCTTC. Translated: CASSLSGYSGYTF.

This chain links TRBV5-1 with TRBJ1-5; no clear D gene. Trimming cost V 0 bases and J 0 bases, with 7 bases left between them. Per germline, CDR1 SGHRS and CDR2 YFSETQ. The CDR3 is 15 residues long. CDR3 region: CASSLASSSNQPQHF. The CDR3, as DNA: TGCGCCAGCAGCTTGGCCAGTAGTAGCAATCAGCCCCAGCATTTT.

This clonotype was counted between two and nine times. The chain uses TRBV20-1 and TRBJ1-2; D remains ambiguous. V gave up 5 bases and J gave up 6 bases, with 10 bases separating them. Germline V gene lookup returns CDR1 DFQATT and CDR2 SNEGSKA (reference sequence). This CDR3 region has 11 residues. CDR3 nucleotide sequence: TGCAGTGCTGGACCTATGGATGGCTACACCTTC. It encodes CSAGPMDGYTF.

The chain carries TRBV5-1 and TRBJ2-1; TRBD2 matches at 7 bases. Germline V gene lookup returns CDR1 SGHRS and CDR2 YFSETQ. Unmatched junction bases numbered 6, after V lost 5 bases and J lost 4 bases. CDR3 length: 14 residues. The CDR3 spells CASRPPSGYNEQFF. CDR3 sequence (DNA): TGCGCCAGCAGACCTCCTAGCGGATACAATGAGCAGTTCTTC. The full variable domain, completed using reference TRBV5-1 and TRBJ2-1, is KAGVTQTPRYLIKTRGQQVTLSCSPISGHRSVSWYQQTPGQGLQFLFEYFSETQRNKGNFPGRFSGRQFSNSRSEMNVSTLELGDSALYLCASRPPSGYNEQFFGPGTRLTVL.